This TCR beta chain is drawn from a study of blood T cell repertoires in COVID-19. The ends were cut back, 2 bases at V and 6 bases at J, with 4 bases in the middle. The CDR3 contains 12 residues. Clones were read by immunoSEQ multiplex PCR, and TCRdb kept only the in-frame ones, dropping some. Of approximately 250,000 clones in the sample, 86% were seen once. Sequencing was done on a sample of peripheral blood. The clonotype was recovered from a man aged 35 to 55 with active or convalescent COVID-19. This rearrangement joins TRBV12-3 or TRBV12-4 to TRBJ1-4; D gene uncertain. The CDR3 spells CASSLQDEKLFF. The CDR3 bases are TGTGCCAGCAGTTTACAGGATGAAAAACTGTTTTTT.